This T cell receptor (beta chain) emerged from a study of cytomegalovirus exposure and HLA in healthy donors. Researchers ran the PCR with 60 Vbeta and 13 Jbeta primers. The assay was immunoSEQ multiplex PCR, and TCRdb's table has in-frame clones only and misses some. The table for this sample gives 130,000 or so clones. The V gene's germline CDR1 is MDHEN and CDR2 SYDVKM. Unmatched junction bases numbered 5, after V lost 5 bases and J lost 8 bases. The CDR3 has 12 residues. As for the donors, each was a healthy bone marrow donor. The chain joins TRBV28 to TRBJ1-2; 7 bases match TRBD1. The material sequenced was PBMCs. This receptor was taken from a middle-aged woman in good health and CMV-seropositive. For the CDR3, the DNA is TGTGCCAGCAGTAGAGGGGGCCAGGGCTACACCTTC. Protein: CASSRGGQGYTF.